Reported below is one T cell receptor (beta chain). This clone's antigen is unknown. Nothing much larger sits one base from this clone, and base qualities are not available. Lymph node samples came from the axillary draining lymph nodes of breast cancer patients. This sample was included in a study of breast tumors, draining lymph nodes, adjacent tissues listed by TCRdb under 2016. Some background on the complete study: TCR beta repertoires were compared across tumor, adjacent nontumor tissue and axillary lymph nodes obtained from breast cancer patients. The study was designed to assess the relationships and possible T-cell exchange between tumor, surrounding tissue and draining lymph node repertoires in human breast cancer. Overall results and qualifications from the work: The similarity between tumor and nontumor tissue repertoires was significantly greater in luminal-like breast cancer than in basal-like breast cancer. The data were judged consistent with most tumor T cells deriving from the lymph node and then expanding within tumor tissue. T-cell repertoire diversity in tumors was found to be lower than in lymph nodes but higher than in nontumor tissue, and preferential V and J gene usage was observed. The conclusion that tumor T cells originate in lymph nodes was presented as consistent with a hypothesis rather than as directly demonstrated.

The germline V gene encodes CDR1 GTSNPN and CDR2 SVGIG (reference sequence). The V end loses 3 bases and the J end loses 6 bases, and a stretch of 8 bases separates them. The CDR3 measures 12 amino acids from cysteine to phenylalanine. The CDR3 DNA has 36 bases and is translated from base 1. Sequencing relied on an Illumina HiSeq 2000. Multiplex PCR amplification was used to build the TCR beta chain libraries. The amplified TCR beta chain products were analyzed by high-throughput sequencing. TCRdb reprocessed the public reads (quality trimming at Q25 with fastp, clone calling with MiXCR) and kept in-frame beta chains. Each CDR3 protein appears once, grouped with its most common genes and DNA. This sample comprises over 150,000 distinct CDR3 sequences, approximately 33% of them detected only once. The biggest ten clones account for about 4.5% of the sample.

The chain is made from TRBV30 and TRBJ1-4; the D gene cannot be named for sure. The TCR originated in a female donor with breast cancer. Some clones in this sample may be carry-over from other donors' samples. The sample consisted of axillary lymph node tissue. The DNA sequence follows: TGTGCCTGGAGGCCCCAAGATGAAAAACTGTTTTTT. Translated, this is CAWRPQDEKLFF.